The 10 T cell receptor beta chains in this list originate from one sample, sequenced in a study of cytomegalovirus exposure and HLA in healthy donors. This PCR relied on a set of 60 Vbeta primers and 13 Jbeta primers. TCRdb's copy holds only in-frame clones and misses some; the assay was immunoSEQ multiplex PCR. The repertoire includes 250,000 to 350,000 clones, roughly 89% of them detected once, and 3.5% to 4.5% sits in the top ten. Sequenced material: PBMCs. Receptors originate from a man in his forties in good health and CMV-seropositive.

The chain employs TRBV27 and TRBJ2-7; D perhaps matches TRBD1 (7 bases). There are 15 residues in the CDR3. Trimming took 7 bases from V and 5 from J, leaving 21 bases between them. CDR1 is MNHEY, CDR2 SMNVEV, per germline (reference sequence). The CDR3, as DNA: TGTGCCAGCACCCGAACAGGGGCGGAGGGCCACGAGCAGTACTTC. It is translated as CASTRTGAEGHEQYF.

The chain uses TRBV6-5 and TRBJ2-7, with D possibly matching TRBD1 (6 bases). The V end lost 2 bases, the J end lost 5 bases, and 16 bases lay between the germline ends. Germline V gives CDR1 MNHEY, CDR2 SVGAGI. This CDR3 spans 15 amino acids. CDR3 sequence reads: CASSYAPRGSNEQYF. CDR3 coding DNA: TGTGCCAGCAGTTACGCGCCCAGGGGATCCAACGAGCAGTACTTC.

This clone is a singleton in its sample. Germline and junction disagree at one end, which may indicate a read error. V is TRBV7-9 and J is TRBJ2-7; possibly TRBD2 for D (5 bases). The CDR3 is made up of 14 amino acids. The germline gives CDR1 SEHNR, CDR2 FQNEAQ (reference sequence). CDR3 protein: CSSSARGNPYEQYF. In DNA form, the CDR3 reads TGTTCCAGCAGCGCGAGAGGGAACCCCTACGAGCAGTACTTC. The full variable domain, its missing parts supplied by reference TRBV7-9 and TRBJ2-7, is DTGVSQNPRHKITKRGQNVTFRCDPISEHNRLYWYRQTLGQGPEFLTYFQNEAQLEKSRLLSDRFSAERPKGSFSTLEIQRTEQGDSAMYLCSSSARGNPYEQYFGPGTRLTVT.

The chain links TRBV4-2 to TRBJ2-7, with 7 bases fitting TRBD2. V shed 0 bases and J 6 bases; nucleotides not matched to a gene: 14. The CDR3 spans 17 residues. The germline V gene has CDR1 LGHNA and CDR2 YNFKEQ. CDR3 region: CASSQDLAGARRREQYF. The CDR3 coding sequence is TGTGCCAGCAGCCAAGATCTGGCGGGAGCTCGTCGACGCGAGCAGTACTTC.

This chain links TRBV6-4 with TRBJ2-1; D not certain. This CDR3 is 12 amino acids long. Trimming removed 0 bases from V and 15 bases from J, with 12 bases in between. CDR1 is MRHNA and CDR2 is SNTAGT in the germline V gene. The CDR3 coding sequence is TGTGCCAGCAGTGACTCCGTTGGGCAGTGGTTCTTC. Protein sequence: CASSDSVGQWFF.

CDR3 loop: CASSQVGTGGWTEAFF. CDR3 coding DNA: TGTGCCAGCAGCCAAGTAGGGACAGGGGGCTGGACTGAAGCTTTCTTT. The chain combines TRBV4-2 with TRBJ1-1, with 12 nucleotides matching TRBD1. Losses at the gene ends were 1 base for V and 5 bases for J; bases not matched to a gene: 5. Looked up from germline, CDR1 is LGHNA and CDR2 is YNFKEQ. This CDR3 is 16 amino acids long.

In DNA form, the CDR3 reads TGTGCCAGCAGCTTGGACAGGAAGAACGAGCAGTACTTC. Translated: CASSLDRKNEQYF. The chain uses TRBV5-4 and TRBJ2-5; maybe TRBD1 (5 bases). The J call is in doubt because the DNA end fits TRBJ2-7 better. CDR3 size: 13 residues. Germline CDR1 and CDR2: SGHNT and YYREEE (reference sequence).

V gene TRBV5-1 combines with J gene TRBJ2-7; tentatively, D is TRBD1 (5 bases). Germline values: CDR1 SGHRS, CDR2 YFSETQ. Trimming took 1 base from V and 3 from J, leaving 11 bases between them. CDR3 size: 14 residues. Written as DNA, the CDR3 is TGCGCCAGCAGCTTGTTGACAGATAGCTACGAGCAGTACTTC. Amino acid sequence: CASSLLTDSYEQYF.

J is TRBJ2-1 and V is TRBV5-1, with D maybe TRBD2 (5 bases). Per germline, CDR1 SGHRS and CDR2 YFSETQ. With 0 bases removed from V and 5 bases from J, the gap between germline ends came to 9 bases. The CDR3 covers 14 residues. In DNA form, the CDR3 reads TGCGCCAGCAGCTTGGAAGGGCGGGACAATGAGCAGTTCTTC. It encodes CASSLEGRDNEQFF. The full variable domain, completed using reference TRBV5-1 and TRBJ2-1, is KAGVTQTPRYLIKTRGQQVTLSCSPISGHRSVSWYQQTPGQGLQFLFEYFSETQRNKGNFPGRFSGRQFSNSRSEMNVSTLELGDSALYLCASSLEGRDNEQFFGPGTRLTVL.

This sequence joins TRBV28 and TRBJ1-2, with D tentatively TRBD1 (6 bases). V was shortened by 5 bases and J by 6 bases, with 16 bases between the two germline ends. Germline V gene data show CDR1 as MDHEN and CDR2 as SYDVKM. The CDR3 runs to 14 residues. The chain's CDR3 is CASSRTGLVHGYTF. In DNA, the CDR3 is TGTGCCAGCAGTCGAACAGGGTTAGTACATGGCTACACCTTC.